The sequence of this TCR beta chain was determined in a study of blood T cell repertoires in COVID-19. Study overall: COVID-19 samples from acute and convalescent phases originated in the United States, Italy and Spain. PBMCs, B-cell-depleted T cells, or T cells were the source of the cDNA or gDNA that made up the material.

In the original analysis: Amplifying reference gene primers gave estimates of nucleated cell counts. TCRdb keeps only in-frame clones here, not all; method: immunoSEQ multiplex PCR. D and trimming come from the DNA, and the V and J calls and clone size come from that table. The sample gives some 150,000 clones, 86% of which show up once; roughly 8.7% is in the top ten. The CDR3 sequence is 16 residues long. Germline V gene lookup returns CDR1 SGHVS and CDR2 FNYEAQ. With 5 bases removed from V and 0 bases from J, the gap between germline ends came to 14 bases. The rearrangement joins TRBV7-6 to TRBJ1-5; tentative D call: TRBD1 (5 bases). The sample taken for sequencing was peripheral blood. The sequence was collected from a woman aged 55-75 years with acute or convalescent COVID-19. CDR3 sequence: CASSLGGVYSNQPQHF. In DNA form, the CDR3 reads TGTGCCAGCAGCCTTGGGGGGGTTTATAGCAATCAGCCCCAGCATTTT.